This T cell receptor beta chain was identified in a study of spatial heterogeneity in lung cancer. The wider study: Beta-chain sequences consistently outnumbered alpha-chain sequences in detection.

This sample's time point: sample taken at primary tumor resection. Frozen PBMC, nontumor lung or tumor provided whole RNA, which was sequenced unsorted. Individual TCR cDNA molecules each bore their own unique molecular identifier. TCRdb recomputed calls from the 5' RACE reads with MiXCR, one row per CDR3 protein. Of around 87,000 distinct CDR3 sequences listed, about an eighth are singletons. The sequence was collected from a male donor with early-stage non-small cell lung cancer. The sample consisted of PBMCs, taken at surgery.

CDR3 nucleotide sequence: TGTGCCAGTAGTATCAGCCGTGAGCAGTTCTTC. It specifies CASSISREQFF. This chain connects TRBV19 to TRBJ2-1; no reliable D call. Germline V gene sequence: CDR1 LNHDA, CDR2 SQIVND (reference sequence). The CDR3 sequence is 11 residues long. V was trimmed by 3 bases and J by 9 bases, leaving 6 bases between them.